The table lists the clone carrying this TCR beta chain with a few counts. The antigen is undetermined. Generated by immunoSEQ multiplex PCR, the TCRdb table keeps only in-frame clones and is missing some. The sample consists of about 1,900 clones, roughly 22% of them appearing once. The data derive from a study of T cells in localized non-small cell lung cancer. General observations from the study: The greatest T cell clonality was found in uninvolved adjacent lung (higher than in tumor).

Germline-derived CDR1 and CDR2 are LNHDA and SQIVND (reference sequence). The CDR3 length is 18 residues. Between the trimmed V and J ends, which lost 4 bases and 0 bases, there was a span of 19 bases. The genes are TRBV19 and TRBJ1-5; D unclear. Sequenced here: lung tumor tissue, sampled before any cancer treatment. This TCR was recovered from a woman aged 35-75 years with stage I lung adenocarcinoma. DNA for the CDR3: TGTGCCAGTAGTACCGCTTGGACGGTGAGGTATAGCAATCAGCCCCAGCATTTT. Protein: CASSTAWTVRYSNQPQHF.